This T cell receptor (beta chain) was documented in a study of technical replicates of blood from several donors. Measured with immunoSEQ multiplex PCR; TCRdb has only the in-frame clones, and not every one. Counted here are tens of thousands of clones, approximately 90% occurring once; the ten biggest clones make up 0.38%. Looked up from germline, CDR1 is MDHEN and CDR2 is SYDVKM. V shed 2 bases and J 9 bases; nucleotides not matched to a gene: 5. CDR3 size: 16 residues. The TCR originated in a human donor in good health. The rearrangement joins TRBV28 to TRBJ2-1; 15 bases match TRBD2. Sequencing input: T cells isolated from PBMCs. CDR3 protein: CASSLGLAGGPSEQFF. CDR3 in DNA: TGTGCCAGCAGTTTAGGACTAGCGGGAGGGCCGAGTGAGCAGTTCTTC.